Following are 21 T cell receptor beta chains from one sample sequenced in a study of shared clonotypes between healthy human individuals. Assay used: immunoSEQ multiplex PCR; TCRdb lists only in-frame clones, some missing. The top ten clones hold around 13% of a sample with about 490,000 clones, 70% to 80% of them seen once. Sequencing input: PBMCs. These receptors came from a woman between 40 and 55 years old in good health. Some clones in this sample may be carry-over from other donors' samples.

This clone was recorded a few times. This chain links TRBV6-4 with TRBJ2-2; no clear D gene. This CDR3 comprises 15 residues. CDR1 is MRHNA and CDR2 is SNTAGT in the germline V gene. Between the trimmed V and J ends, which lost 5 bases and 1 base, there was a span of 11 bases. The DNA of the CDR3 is TGTGCCAGCAGTACCACCCAGGAGAACACCGGGGAGCTGTTTTTT. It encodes CASSTTQENTGELFF.

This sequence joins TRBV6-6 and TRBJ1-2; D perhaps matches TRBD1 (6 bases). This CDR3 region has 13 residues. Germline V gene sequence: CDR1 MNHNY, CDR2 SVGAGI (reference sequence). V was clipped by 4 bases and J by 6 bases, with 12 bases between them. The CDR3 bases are TGTGCCAGCAGTTTTCGGGGGCAGGATGGCTACACCTTC. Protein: CASSFRGQDGYTF.

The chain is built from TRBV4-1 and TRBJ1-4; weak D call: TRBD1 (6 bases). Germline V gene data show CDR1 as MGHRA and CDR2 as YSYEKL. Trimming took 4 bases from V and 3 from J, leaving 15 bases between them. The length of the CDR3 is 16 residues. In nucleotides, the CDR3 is TGCGCCAGCAGCCTTTCAGGCGGACAGCCTAATGAAAAACTGTTTTTT. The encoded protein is CASSLSGGQPNEKLFF.

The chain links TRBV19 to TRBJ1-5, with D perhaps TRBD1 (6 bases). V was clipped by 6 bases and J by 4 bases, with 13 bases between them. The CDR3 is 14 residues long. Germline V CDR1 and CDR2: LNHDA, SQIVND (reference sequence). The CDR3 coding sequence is TGTGCCAGTAGGGGGACAATTACTAATCAGCCCCAGCATTTT. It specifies CASRGTITNQPQHF.

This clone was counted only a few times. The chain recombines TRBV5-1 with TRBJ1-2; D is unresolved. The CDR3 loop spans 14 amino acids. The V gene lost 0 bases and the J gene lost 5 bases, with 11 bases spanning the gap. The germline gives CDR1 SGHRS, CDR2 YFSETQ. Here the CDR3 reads CASSLVLGEYGYTF. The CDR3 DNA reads TGCGCCAGCAGCTTGGTTCTCGGGGAATATGGCTACACCTTC.

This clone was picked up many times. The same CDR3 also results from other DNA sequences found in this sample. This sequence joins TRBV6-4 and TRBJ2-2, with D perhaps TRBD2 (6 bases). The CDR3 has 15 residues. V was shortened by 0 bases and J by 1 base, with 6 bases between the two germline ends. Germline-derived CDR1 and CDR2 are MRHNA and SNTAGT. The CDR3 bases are TGTGCCAGCAGTGACTCTAGCGGGAACACCGGGGAGCTGTTTTTT. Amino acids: CASSDSSGNTGELFF.

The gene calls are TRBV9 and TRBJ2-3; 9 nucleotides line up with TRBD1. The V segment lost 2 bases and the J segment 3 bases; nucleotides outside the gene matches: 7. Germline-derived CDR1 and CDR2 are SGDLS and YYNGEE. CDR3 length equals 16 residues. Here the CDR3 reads CASSVRDRASTDTQYF. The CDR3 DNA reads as TGTGCCAGCAGCGTCCGGGACAGGGCGTCAACAGATACGCAGTATTTT.

DNA of the CDR3: TGTGCCAGCAGCTTTTCCACAGGGTTCTATGAGCAGTTCTTC. Protein sequence: CASSFSTGFYEQFF. This sequence joins TRBV5-8 and TRBJ2-1, with D perhaps TRBD1 (6 bases). Per germline, CDR1 SGHTS and CDR2 YDEGEE. Trimming cost V 2 bases and J 8 bases, with 14 bases left between them. The CDR3 covers 14 residues.

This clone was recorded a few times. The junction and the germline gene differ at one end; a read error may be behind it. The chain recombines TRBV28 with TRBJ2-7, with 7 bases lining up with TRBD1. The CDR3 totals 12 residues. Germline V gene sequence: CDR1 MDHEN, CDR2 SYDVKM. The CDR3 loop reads CASTQGPKLGHF. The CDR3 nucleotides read TGTGCCAGCACACAGGGGCCGAAGTTAGGTCACTTC. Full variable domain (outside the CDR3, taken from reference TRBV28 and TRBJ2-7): DVKVTQSSRYLVKRTGEKVFLECVQDMDHENMFWYRQDPGLGLRLIYFSYDVKMKEKGDIPEGYSVSREKKERFSLILESASTNQTSMYLCASTQGPKLGHFGPGTRLTVT.

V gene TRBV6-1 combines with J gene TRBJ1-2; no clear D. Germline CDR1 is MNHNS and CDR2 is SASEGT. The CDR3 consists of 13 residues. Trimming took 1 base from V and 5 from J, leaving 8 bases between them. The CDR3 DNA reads TGTGCCAGCAGTGAAGGGCAGGAATATGGCTACACCTTC. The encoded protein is CASSEGQEYGYTF.

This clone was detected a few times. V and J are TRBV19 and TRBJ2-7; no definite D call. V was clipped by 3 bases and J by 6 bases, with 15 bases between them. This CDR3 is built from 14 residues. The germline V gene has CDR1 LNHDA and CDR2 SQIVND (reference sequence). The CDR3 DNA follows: TGTGCCAGTAGTATTGAGGCAGGTTACTCCGAGCAGTACTTC. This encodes CASSIEAGYSEQYF.

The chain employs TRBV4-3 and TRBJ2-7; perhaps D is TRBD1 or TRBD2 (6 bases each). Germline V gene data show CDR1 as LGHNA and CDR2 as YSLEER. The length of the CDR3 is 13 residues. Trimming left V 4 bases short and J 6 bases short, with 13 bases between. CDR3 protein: CASSRRGGTEQYF. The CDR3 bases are TGCGCCAGCAGCCGGAGAGGGGGGACCGAGCAGTACTTC.

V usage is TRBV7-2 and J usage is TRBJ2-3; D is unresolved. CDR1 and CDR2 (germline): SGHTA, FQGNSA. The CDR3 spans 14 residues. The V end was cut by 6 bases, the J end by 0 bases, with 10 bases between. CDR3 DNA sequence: TGTGCCAGCAGACCACCCGGGAGCACAGATACGCAGTATTTT. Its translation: CASRPPGSTDTQYF.

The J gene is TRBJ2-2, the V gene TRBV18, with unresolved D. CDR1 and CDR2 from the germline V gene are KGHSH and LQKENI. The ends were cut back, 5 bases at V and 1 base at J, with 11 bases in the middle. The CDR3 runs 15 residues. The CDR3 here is CASSDFVENTGELFF. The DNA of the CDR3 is TGTGCCAGCTCAGACTTCGTCGAGAACACCGGGGAGCTGTTTTTT.

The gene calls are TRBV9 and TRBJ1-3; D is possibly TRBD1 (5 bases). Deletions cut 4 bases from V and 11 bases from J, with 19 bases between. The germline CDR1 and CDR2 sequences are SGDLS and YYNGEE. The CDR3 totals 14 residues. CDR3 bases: TGTGCCAGCAGCCTCGCCGGGGATGGAGGGGCCATATATTTT. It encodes CASSLAGDGGAIYF.

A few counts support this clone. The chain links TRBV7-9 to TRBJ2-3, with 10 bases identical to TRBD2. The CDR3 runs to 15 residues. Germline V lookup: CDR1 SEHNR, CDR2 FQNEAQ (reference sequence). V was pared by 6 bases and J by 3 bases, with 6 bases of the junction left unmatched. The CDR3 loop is CASRPSGSQTDTQYF. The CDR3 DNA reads TGTGCCAGCAGACCTAGCGGGAGTCAGACAGATACGCAGTATTTT.

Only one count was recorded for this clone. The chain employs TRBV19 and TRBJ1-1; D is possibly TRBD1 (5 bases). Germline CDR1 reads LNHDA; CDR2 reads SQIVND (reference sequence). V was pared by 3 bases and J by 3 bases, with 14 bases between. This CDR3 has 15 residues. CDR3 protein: CASSMYGTGYTEAFF. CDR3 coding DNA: TGTGCCAGTAGTATGTATGGGACGGGATACACTGAAGCTTTCTTT.

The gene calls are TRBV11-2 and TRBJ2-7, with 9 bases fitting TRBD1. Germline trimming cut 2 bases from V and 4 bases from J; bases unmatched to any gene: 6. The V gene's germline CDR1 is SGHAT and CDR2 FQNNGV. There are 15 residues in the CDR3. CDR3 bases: TGTGCCAGCAGCTTATCCGGGGACAGGGCTTACGAGCAGTACTTC. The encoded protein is CASSLSGDRAYEQYF.

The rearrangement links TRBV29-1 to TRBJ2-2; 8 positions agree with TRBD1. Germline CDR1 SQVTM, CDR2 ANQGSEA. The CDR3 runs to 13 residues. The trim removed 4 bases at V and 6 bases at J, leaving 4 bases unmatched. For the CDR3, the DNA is TGCAGCGTTGTCTCAGGGGGCGCCGGGGAGCTGTTTTTT. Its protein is CSVVSGGAGELFF.

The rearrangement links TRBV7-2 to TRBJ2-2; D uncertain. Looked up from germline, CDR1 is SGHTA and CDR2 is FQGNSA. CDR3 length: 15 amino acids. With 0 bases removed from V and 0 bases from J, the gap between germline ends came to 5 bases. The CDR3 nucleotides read TGTGCCAGCAGCTTAGCGTCCACGAACACCGGGGAGCTGTTTTTT. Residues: CASSLASTNTGELFF.

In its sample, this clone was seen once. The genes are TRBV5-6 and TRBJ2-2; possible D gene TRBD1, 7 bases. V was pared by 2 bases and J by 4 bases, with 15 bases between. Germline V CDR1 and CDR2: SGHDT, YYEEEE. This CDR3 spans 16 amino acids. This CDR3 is CASSFGSGGTTGELFF. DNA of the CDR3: TGTGCCAGCAGCTTTGGATCAGGGGGGACCACCGGGGAGCTGTTTTTT.